This T cell receptor beta chain derives from a study of T cells after posttransplantation cyclophosphamide. Study observations and caveats: Recipient CMV seropositivity and CMV reactivation strongly tracked TRB clonality. Donor CD8+ memory clones often dominated recipient blood repertoires at later times.

This clone was found many times. Its antigen is still unknown. Produced via immunoSEQ multiplex PCR; TCRdb's table is partial and in-frame only. The table lists roughly 32,000 clones, with no singletons. V lost 0 bases to trimming and J lost 3 bases, with 14 bases between them. Germline V gene sequence: CDR1 SEHNR, CDR2 FQNEAQ (reference sequence). The CDR3 has 16 residues. What was sequenced was PBMCs. The chain joins TRBV7-9 to TRBJ1-1, with D possibly TRBD1 on 6 matching bases. This receptor was identified in a woman in her 30s in good health and a related stem cell transplant donor. This CDR3 is CASSLAEQGSDTEAFF. CDR3 coding DNA: TGTGCCAGCAGCTTAGCCGAACAGGGTAGTGACACTGAAGCTTTCTTT.